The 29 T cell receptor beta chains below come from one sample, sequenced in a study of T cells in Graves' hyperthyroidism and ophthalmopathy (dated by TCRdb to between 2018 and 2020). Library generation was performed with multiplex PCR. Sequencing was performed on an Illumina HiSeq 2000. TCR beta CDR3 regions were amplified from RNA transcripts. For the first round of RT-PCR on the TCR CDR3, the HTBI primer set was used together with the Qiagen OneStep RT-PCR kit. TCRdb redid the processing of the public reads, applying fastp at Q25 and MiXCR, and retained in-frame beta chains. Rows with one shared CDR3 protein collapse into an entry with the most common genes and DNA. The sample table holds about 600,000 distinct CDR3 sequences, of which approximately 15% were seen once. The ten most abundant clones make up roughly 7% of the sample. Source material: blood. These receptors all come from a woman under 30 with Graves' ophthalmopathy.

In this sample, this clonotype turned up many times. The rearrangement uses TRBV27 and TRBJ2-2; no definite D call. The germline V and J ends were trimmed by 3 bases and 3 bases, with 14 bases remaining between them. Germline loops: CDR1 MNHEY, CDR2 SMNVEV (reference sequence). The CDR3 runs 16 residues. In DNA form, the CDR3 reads TGTGCCAGCAGTTTCCCCCCCGTACGATACACCGGGGAGCTGTTTTTT. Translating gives CASSFPPVRYTGELFF.

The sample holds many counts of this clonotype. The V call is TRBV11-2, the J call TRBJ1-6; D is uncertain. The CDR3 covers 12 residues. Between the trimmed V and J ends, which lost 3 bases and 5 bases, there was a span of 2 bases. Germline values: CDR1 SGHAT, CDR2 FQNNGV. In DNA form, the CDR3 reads TGTGCCAGCAGCTTCGATAATTCACCCCTCCACTTT. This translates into CASSFDNSPLHF.

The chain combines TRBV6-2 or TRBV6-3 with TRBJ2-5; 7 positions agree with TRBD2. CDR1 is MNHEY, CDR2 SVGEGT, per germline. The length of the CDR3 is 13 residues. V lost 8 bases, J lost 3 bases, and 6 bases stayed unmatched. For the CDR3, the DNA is TGTGCCAGCGAACGGGGAGGGGAAGAGACCCAGTACTTC. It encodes CASERGGEETQYF.

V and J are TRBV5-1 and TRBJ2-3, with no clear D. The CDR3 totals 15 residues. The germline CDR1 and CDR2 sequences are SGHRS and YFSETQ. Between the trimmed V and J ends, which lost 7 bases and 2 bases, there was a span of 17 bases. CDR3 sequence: CASSPRARLTDTQYF. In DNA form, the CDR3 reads TGCGCCAGCTCCCCTCGGGCCCGACTCACAGATACGCAGTATTTT.

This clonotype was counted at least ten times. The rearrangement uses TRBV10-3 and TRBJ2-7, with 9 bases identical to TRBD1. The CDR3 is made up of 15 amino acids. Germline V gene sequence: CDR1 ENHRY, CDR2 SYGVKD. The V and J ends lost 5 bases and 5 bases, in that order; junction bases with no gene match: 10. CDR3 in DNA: TGTGCCATCAGTTCAGCGGACAGGGGTCAGGACGAGCAGTACTTC. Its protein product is CAISSADRGQDEQYF.

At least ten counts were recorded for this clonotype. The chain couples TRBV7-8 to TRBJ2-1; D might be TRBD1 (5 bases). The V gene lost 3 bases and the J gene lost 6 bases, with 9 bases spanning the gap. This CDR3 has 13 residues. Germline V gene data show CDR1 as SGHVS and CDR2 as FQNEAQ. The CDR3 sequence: CASSLGRSNEQFF. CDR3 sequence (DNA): TGTGCCAGCAGCTTGGGGCGTAGCAATGAGCAGTTCTTC. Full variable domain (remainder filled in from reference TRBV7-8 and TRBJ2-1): GAGVSQSPRYKVAKRGQDVALRCDPISGHVSLFWYQQALGQGPEFLTYFQNEAQLDKSGLPSDRFFAERPEGSVSTLKIQRTQQEDSAVYLCASSLGRSNEQFFGPGTRLTVL.

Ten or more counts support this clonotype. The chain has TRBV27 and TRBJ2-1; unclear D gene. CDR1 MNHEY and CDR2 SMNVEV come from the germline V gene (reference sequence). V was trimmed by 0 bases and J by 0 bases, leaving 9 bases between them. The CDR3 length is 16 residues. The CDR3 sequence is CASSLSVRSSYNEQFF. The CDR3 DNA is TGTGCCAGCAGTTTATCGGTGCGGAGCTCCTACAATGAGCAGTTCTTC.

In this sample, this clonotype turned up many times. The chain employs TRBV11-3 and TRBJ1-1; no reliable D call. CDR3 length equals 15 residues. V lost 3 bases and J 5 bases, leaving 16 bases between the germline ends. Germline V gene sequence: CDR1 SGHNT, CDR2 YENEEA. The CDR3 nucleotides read TGTGCCAGCAGCTTGTATTTTTGGGGAAGGACTGAAGCTTTCTTT. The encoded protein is CASSLYFWGRTEAFF.

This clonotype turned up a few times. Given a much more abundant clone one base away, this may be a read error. The CDR3 coding sequence is TGTGCCAGCAGCTTACAGGGGGCGACTATCTATGACTACACCTTC. Translation: CASSLQGATIYDYTF. The chain has TRBV11-2 and TRBJ1-2, with 8 bases lining up with TRBD1. Per germline, CDR1 SGHAT and CDR2 FQNNGV. CDR3 length equals 15 residues.

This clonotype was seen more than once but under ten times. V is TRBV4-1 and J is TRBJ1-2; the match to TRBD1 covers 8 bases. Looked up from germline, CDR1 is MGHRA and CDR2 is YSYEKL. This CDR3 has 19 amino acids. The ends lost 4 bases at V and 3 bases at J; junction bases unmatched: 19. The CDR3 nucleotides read TGCGCCAGCAGCCCGCAGGGGGCCGGAAACAGGGGTGTATACTATGGCTACACCTTC. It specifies CASSPQGAGNRGVYYGYTF.

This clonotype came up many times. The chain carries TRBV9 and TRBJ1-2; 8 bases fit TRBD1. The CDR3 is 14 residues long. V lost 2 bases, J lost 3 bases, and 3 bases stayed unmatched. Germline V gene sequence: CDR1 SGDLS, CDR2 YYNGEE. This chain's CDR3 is CASSVNRGDYGYTF. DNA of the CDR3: TGTGCCAGCAGCGTTAACAGGGGGGACTATGGCTACACCTTC.

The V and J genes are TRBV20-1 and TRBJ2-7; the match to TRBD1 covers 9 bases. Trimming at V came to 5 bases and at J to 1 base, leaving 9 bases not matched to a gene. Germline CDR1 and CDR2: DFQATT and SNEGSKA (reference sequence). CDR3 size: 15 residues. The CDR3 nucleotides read TGCAGTGCTGCCGACGAGACAGGGGGATCCTACGAGCAGTACTTC. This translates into CSAADETGGSYEQYF.

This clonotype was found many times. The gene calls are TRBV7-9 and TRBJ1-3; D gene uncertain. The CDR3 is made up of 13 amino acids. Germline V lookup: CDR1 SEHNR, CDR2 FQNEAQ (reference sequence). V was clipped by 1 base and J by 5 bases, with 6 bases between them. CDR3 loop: CASSLVGRNTIYF. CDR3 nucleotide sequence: TGTGCCAGCAGCTTAGTAGGACGAAACACCATATATTTT.

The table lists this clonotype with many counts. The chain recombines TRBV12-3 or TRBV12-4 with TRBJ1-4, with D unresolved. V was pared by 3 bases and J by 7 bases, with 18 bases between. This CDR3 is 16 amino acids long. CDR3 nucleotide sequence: TGTGCCAGCAGTTTGATTTGGCAGAAGGAAGGTGAAAAACTGTTTTTT. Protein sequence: CASSLIWQKEGEKLFF.

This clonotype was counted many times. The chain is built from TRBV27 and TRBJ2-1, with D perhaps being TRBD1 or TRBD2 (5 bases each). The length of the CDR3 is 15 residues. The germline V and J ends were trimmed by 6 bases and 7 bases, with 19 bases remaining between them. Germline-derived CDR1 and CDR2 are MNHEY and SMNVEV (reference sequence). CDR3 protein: CASSFWTGARNEQFF. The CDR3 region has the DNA TGTGCCAGCAGCTTCTGGACTGGGGCCAGGAATGAGCAGTTCTTC.

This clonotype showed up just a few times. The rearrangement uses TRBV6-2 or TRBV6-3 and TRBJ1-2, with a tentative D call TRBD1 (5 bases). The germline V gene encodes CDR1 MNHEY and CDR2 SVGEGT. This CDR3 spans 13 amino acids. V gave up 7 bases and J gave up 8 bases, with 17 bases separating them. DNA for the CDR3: TGTGCCAGCAACCTGGGGACTCCCAACGGCTACACCTTC. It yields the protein CASNLGTPNGYTF.

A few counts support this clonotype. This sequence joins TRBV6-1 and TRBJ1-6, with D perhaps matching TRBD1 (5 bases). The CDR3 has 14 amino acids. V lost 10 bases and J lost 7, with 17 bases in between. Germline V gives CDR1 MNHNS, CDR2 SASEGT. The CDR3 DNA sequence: TGTGCCACTGCGGGACTGGGGGGAAATTCACCCCTCCACTTT. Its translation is CATAGLGGNSPLHF.

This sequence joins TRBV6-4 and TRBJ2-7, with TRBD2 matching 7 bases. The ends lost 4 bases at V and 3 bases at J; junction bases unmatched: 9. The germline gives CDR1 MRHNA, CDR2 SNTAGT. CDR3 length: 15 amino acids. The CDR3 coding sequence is TGTGCCAGCAGTGCACAGTTCGGGGAGGGCTACGAGCAGTACTTC. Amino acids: CASSAQFGEGYEQYF.

The CDR3 reads CASSSSGLAGPYF. The DNA for the CDR3 is TGCGCCAGCAGCTCCTCGGGACTAGCGGGGCCCTACTTC. The V call is TRBV5-1, the J call TRBJ2-5, with 13 bases identical to TRBD2. The V segment lost 3 bases and the J segment 14 bases; nucleotides outside the gene matches: 7. Germline CDR1 SGHRS, CDR2 YFSETQ. This CDR3 has 13 amino acids.

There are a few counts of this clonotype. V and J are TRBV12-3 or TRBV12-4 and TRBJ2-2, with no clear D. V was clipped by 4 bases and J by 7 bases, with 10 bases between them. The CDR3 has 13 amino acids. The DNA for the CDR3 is TGTGCCAGCAGTTCCGGTTATGGCGGGGAGCTGTTTTTT. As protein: CASSSGYGGELFF.

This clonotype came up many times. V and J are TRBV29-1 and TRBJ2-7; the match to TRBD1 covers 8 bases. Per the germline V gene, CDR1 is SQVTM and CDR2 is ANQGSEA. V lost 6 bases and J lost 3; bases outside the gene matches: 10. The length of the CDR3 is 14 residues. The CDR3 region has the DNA TGCAGCGTCGACCCCGGGACAGGTCTCTACGAGCAGTACTTC. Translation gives CSVDPGTGLYEQYF.

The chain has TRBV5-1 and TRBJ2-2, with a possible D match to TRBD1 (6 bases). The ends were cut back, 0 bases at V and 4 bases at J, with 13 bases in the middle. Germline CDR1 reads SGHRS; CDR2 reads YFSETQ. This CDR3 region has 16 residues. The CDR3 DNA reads TGCGCCAGCAGCTTGGATACAGGGATAGGCACCGGGGAGCTGTTTTTT. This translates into CASSLDTGIGTGELFF.

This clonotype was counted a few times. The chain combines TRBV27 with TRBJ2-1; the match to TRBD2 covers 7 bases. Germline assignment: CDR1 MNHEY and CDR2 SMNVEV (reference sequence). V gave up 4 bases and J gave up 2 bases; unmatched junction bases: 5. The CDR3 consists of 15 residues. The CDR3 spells CASSWRGGPYNEQFF. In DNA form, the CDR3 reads TGTGCCAGCAGTTGGAGGGGAGGGCCCTACAATGAGCAGTTCTTC.

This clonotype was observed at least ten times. CDR3 protein: CSAASSNTGELFF. CDR3 nucleotide sequence: TGCAGTGCTGCATCGTCGAACACCGGGGAGCTGTTTTTT. The J gene is TRBJ2-2, the V gene TRBV20-1; D gene unclear. V lost 5 bases and J 0 bases, leaving 7 bases between the germline ends. This CDR3 has 13 residues. Germline CDR1 reads DFQATT; CDR2 reads SNEGSKA (reference sequence).

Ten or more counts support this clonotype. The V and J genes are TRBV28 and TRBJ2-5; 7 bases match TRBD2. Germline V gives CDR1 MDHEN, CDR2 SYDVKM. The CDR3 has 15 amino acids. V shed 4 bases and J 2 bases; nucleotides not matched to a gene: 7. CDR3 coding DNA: TGTGCCAGCAGTTCGATGAGGACTAGGCAAGAGACCCAGTACTTC. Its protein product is CASSSMRTRQETQYF.

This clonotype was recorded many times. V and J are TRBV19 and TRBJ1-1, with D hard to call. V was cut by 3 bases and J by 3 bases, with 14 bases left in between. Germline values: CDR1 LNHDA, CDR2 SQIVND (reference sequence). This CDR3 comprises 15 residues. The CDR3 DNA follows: TGTGCCAGTAGTATTATGGTTCTGGGTGACACTGAAGCTTTCTTT. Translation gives CASSIMVLGDTEAFF.

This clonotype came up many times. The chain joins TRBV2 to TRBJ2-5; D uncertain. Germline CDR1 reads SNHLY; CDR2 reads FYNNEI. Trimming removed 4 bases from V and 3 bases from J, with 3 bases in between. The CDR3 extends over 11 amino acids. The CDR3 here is CASSGEETQYF. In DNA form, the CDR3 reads TGTGCCAGCAGTGGGGAAGAGACCCAGTACTTC.

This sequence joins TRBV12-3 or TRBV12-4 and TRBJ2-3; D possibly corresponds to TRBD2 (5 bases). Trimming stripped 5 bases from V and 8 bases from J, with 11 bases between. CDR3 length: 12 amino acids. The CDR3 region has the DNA TGTGCCAGCAGTGGACTCTCAGGTACGCAGTATTTT. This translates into CASSGLSGTQYF.

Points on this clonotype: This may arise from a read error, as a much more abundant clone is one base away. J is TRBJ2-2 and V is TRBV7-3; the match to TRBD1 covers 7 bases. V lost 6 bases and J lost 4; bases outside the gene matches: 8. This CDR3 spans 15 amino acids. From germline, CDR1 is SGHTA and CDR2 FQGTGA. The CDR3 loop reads CASSMGTASTGELFF. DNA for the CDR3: TGTGCCAGCAGTATGGGGACAGCGAGCACCGGGGAGCTGTTTTTT. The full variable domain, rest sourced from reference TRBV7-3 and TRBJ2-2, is GAGVSQTPSNKVTEKGKYVELRCDPISGHTALYWYRQSLGQGPEFLIYFQGTGAADDSGLPNDRFFAVRPEGSVSTLKIQRTERGDSAVYLCASSMGTASTGELFFGEGSRLTVL.